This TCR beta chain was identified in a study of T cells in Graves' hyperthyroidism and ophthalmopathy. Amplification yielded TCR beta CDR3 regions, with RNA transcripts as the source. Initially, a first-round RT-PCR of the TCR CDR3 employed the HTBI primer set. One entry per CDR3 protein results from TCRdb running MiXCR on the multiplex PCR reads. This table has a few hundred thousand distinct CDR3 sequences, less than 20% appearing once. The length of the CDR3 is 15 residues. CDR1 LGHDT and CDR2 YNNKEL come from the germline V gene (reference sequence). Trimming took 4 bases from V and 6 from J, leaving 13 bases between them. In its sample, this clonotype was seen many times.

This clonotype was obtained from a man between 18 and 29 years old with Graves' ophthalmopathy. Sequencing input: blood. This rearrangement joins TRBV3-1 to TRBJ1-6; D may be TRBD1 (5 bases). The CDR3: CASSPGDLRNSPLHF. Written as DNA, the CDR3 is TGTGCCAGCAGCCCCGGGGACTTGCGTAATTCACCCCTCCACTTT.